These T cell receptor beta chains were read from a single sample in a study of tissue T cells after allogeneic stem cell transplantation. Clones were sequenced by immunoSEQ multiplex PCR, and TCRdb holds only the in-frame ones, with some missing. The data contain under 6,500 clones, 76% of them seen just once; the ten biggest clones take up approximately 5.8%. This specimen was blood, taken before transplantation. The source of these receptors is a man aged 40-75 years who later had graft-versus-host disease after an allogeneic stem cell transplant. Both conserved end residues are part of each CDR3. Each record gives: V gene, D gene, clone size, J gene, CDR3 protein, CDR3 DNA. The D gene is left open where the match is weak. Clone size is shown for a subset of rows, as once, few, many or a class of expanded clone.

TRBV9	NA	once	TRBJ2-2	CASSPSGRGTPWDTGELFF	TGTGCCAGCAGCCCGAGTGGGCGGGGGACACCCTGGGACACCGGGGAGCTGTTTTTT
TRBV19	NA	NA	TRBJ2-7	CASRGIHEQYF	TGTGCCAGTCGAGGGATTCACGAGCAGTACTTC
TRBV19	NA	NA	TRBJ1-2	CASSSYSPGARGYTF	TGTGCCAGTAGTAGTTACTCCCCGGGGGCTAGGGGCTACACCTTC
TRBV29-1	NA	NA	TRBJ1-3	CSVTGTSSGNTIYF	TGCAGCGTGACAGGAACAAGCTCTGGAAACACCATATATTTT
TRBV5-1	TRBD1	NA	TRBJ2-1	CASSLEQGAHNEQFF	TGCGCCAGCAGCTTGGAACAGGGGGCCCACAATGAGCAGTTCTTC
TRBV4-2	NA	NA	TRBJ1-1	CASSQVGTENTEAFF	TGTGCCAGCAGCCAAGTGGGAACGGAGAACACTGAAGCTTTCTTT
TRBV14	NA	NA	TRBJ2-7	CASSQIFGVGGEQYF	TGTGCCAGCAGCCAGATCTTCGGAGTAGGAGGCGAGCAGTACTTC
TRBV5-5	NA	few	TRBJ1-6	CASSTAVAAGTNSPLHF	TGTGCCAGCAGCACCGCCGTTGCGGCCGGAACCAATTCACCCCTCCACTTT
TRBV30	TRBD1	NA	TRBJ2-2	CAWSTNRGPGELFF	TGTGCCTGGAGTACAAACAGGGGTCCCGGGGAGCTGTTTTTT
TRBV7-3	TRBD2	NA	TRBJ2-3	CASASGGGPYTQYF	TGTGCCAGCGCTAGCGGGGGGGGCCCGTATACGCAGTATTTT
TRBV21-1	NA	NA	TRBJ2-1	CASSKDSERGQDYNEQFF	TGTGCCAGCAGCAAAGATTCTGAGCGGGGGCAGGACTACAATGAGCAGTTCTTC
TRBV7-6	NA	NA	TRBJ2-3	CASSSVSTDTQYF	TGTGCCAGCAGTTCCGTGAGCACAGATACGCAGTATTTT
TRBV28	TRBD2	few	TRBJ2-3	CASSPRLAGARTQYF	TGTGCCAGCAGTCCTCGACTAGCGGGAGCGAGAACGCAGTATTTT
TRBV5-5	NA	NA	TRBJ2-7	CASSLAYTTAYEQYF	TGTGCCAGCAGCTTGGCGTATACGACTGCCTACGAGCAGTACTTC
TRBV5-6	NA	NA	TRBJ2-6	CASILGSSGANVLTF	TGTGCCAGCATCCTTGGTTCGTCTGGGGCCAACGTCCTGACTTTC
TRBV27	NA	NA	TRBJ2-7	CASSLQGTNYEQYF	TGTGCCAGCAGTTTACAGGGAACCAACTACGAGCAGTACTTC
TRBV29-1	NA	NA	TRBJ2-6	CSARGSGANVLTF	TGCAGCGCCCGGGGGTCAGGGGCCAACGTCCTGACTTTC
TRBV7-9	TRBD2	NA	TRBJ2-1	CASSRHTGTSGATYNEQFF	TGTGCCAGCAGCCGCCACACCGGGACTAGCGGGGCAACATACAATGAGCAGTTCTTC
TRBV30	NA	NA	TRBJ1-1	CAWSVRSRALDTEAFF	TGTGCCTGGAGTGTAAGATCAAGGGCCCTGGACACTGAAGCTTTCTTT
TRBV25-1	NA	NA	TRBJ1-1	CASSVAQQTEAFF	TGTGCCAGCAGTGTGGCCCAGCAGACTGAAGCTTTCTTT
TRBV5-1	NA	NA	TRBJ1-1	CASTFDRNTEAFF	TGCGCCAGCACCTTCGACAGGAACACTGAAGCTTTCTTT
TRBV10-1	TRBD1	NA	TRBJ2-1	CASSGGGLDLNEQFF	TGCGCCAGCAGTGGAGGGGGCTTAGACCTCAATGAGCAGTTCTTC
TRBV2	NA	once	TRBJ2-4	CASSGSPGSAKNIQYF	TGTGCCAGCAGTGGTTCCCCAGGGTCGGCCAAAAACATTCAGTACTTC
TRBV3-1/TRBV3-2	NA	NA	TRBJ2-1	CASSQEIPLSNEQFF	TGTGCCAGCAGCCAAGAGATACCGCTTTCTAATGAGCAGTTCTTC
TRBV19	TRBD2	NA	TRBJ2-3	CASSIVGGRSSDTQYF	TGTGCCAGTAGTATAGTCGGCGGGAGGTCATCAGATACGCAGTATTTT
TRBV7-9	NA	NA	TRBJ2-7	CASSLALGSSYEQYF	TGTGCCAGCAGCTTAGCGTTGGGGAGCTCCTACGAGCAGTACTTC
TRBV7-9	NA	NA	TRBJ1-2	CASSWVTGQPNYGYTF	TGTGCCAGCAGCTGGGTAACAGGGCAACCTAACTATGGCTACACCTTC
TRBV27	TRBD2	NA	TRBJ2-7	CASSFQTSGIPYEQYF	TGTGCCAGCAGTTTCCAGACTAGCGGTATACCCTACGAGCAGTACTTC
TRBV2	TRBD2	NA	TRBJ2-3	CASMREWGTDTQYF	TGTGCCAGCATGCGGGAGTGGGGCACAGATACGCAGTATTTT
TRBV3-1/TRBV3-2	NA	NA	TRBJ2-7	CASSQTKTGSWEQYF	TGTGCCAGCAGCCAAACGAAGACGGGGTCTTGGGAGCAGTACTTC
TRBV3-1/TRBV3-2	NA	NA	TRBJ2-7	CASSHNDRTYEQYF	TGTGCCAGCAGCCATAACGACAGGACCTACGAGCAGTACTTC
TRBV11-3	NA	NA	TRBJ2-1	CASSPLGGATTNEQFF	TGTGCCAGCAGCCCCCTCGGAGGGGCGACTACAAATGAGCAGTTCTTC
TRBV7-8	TRBD1	NA	TRBJ2-7	CASSSKPYNPGQVNEQYF	TGTGCCAGCAGTTCTAAACCTTACAACCCGGGACAGGTTAACGAGCAGTACTTC
TRBV24-1	NA	NA	TRBJ2-7	CATSDPGTGTYEQYF	TGTGCCACCAGTGACCCCGGGACTGGGACCTACGAGCAGTACTTC
TRBV6-6	NA	NA	TRBJ1-2	CASNSQGLPYGYTF	TGTGCCAGCAACTCACAGGGCTTACCCTATGGCTACACCTTC
TRBV4-1	NA	few	TRBJ1-6	CASSQDKVEDSFSSYNSPLHF	TGCGCCAGCAGCCAAGACAAAGTAGAAGACAGTTTCAGCTCCTATAATTCACCCCTCCACTTT
TRBV5-1	TRBD2	few	TRBJ2-1	CASSFLGLGVNEQFF	TGCGCCAGCAGCTTCCTTGGACTAGGTGTCAATGAGCAGTTCTTC
TRBV21-1	NA	NA	TRBJ2-1	CASSRPNNEQFF	TGTGCCAGCAGCAGGCCAAACAATGAGCAGTTCTTC
TRBV6-5	NA	NA	TRBJ1-1	CASRRSMAGDTEAFF	TGTGCCAGCAGACGTTCGATGGCGGGAGACACTGAAGCTTTCTTT
TRBV27	NA	NA	TRBJ1-4	CASSLEGHEKLFF	TGTGCCAGCAGTTTAGAAGGGCATGAAAAACTGTTTTTT
TRBV5-5	TRBD1	few	TRBJ1-1	CASSLQGAGNTEAFF	TGTGCCAGCAGCTTACAGGGGGCGGGGAACACTGAAGCTTTCTTT
TRBV11-2	NA	NA	TRBJ2-5	CASSLQAETQYF	TGTGCCAGCAGCTTACAGGCGGAGACCCAGTACTTC
TRBV11-3	NA	NA	TRBJ2-5	CASSPTGSGSQYF	TGTGCCAGCAGCCCAACGGGCTCGGGGTCCCAGTACTTC
TRBV6-2/TRBV6-3	NA	once	TRBJ2-5	CASSYSQETQYF	TGTGCCAGCAGTTACTCACAAGAGACCCAGTACTTC
TRBV9	NA	once	TRBJ1-3	CASSVGSLGNTIYF	TGTGCCAGCAGCGTCGGGTCCCTAGGAAACACCATATATTTT
TRBV7-9	NA	NA	TRBJ2-7	CASSPAGHLYEQYF	TGTGCCAGCAGCCCCGCGGGACACCTCTACGAGCAGTACTTC
TRBV3-1/TRBV3-2	TRBD2	NA	TRBJ2-7	CASSQAGGRAGEQYF	TGTGCCAGCAGCCAAGCAGGCGGGAGGGCCGGGGAGCAGTACTTC
TRBV28	TRBD1	NA	TRBJ1-4	CASSTEGATNEKLFF	TGTGCCAGCAGTACAGAGGGGGCGACTAATGAAAAACTGTTTTTT
TRBV13	NA	NA	TRBJ2-3	CASSLVGGRTDTQYF	TGTGCCAGCAGCTTAGTCGGGGGGCGCACAGATACGCAGTATTTT